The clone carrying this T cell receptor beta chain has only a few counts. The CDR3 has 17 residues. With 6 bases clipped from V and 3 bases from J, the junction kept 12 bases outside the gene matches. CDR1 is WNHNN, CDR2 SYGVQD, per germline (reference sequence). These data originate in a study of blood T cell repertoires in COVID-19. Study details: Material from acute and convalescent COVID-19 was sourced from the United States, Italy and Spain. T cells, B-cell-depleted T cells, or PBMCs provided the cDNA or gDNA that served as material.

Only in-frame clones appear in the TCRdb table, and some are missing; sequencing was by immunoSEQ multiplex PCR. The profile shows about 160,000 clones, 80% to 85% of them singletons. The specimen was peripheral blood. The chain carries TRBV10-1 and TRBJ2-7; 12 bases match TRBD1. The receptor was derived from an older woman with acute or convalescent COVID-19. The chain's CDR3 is CASSRHLGTGGNYEQYF. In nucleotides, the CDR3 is TGCGCCAGCAGCCGACACCTCGGGACAGGGGGCAACTACGAGCAGTACTTC.